The present T cell receptor beta chain was sequenced within a study of blood T cell repertoires in COVID-19. Whole-study context: Whether acute or convalescent, the COVID-19 samples came from the United States, Italy and Spain. PBMCs, B-cell-depleted T cells, or T cells were the source of the cDNA or gDNA that made up the material.

The repertoire was sequenced with immunoSEQ multiplex PCR; TCRdb's copy has only in-frame clones and lacks some. The sample includes about 60,000 clones, roughly 71% seen only once; the top ten take less than 35%. This CDR3 contains 14 residues. From germline, CDR1 is SGHDT and CDR2 YYEEEE. Deletions cut 2 bases from V and 8 bases from J, with 16 bases between. Sequencing was carried out using peripheral blood. This receptor was obtained from a human donor in a cohort sampled during active COVID-19. V is TRBV5-6 and J is TRBJ1-2; D may be TRBD1 (5 bases). The CDR3 coding sequence is TGTGCCAGCAGCTTTGCCAGGGACTACTTCGGCTACACCTTC. Translating it yields CASSFARDYFGYTF.